One and the same sample provided the 9 T cell receptor beta chains below, sequenced in a study of blood T cell repertoires in COVID-19. The data were produced by immunoSEQ multiplex PCR, yet TCRdb's version contains in-frame clones alone and is incomplete. Here the sample spans 100,000 to 150,000 clones, over 65% being singletons. What was sequenced was peripheral blood. These receptors all come from a woman in her 70s with acute or convalescent COVID-19.

V and J are TRBV7-2 and TRBJ1-3; no reliable D call. The V and J ends lost 0 bases and 8 bases respectively, with 14 bases between them. The CDR3 totals 15 residues. The germline gives CDR1 SGHTA, CDR2 FQGNSA. CDR3 in DNA: TGTGCCAGCAGCTTAGCGAGGGAACAGATAGACACCATATATTTT. It yields the protein CASSLAREQIDTIYF.

The chain uses TRBV7-2 and TRBJ2-4; 10 positions agree with TRBD2. Trimming took 5 bases from V and 9 from J; bases not matched to a gene: 7. Per germline, CDR1 SGHTA and CDR2 FQGNSA. This CDR3 has 14 amino acids. The CDR3 reads CASSPSGGGGIQYF. DNA for the CDR3: TGTGCCAGCAGCCCCAGCGGGGGGGGCGGCATTCAGTACTTC.

The chain employs TRBV30 and TRBJ1-1; the D gene is possibly TRBD1 (6 bases). The CDR3 is made up of 13 amino acids. Trimming took 3 bases from V and 2 from J, leaving 10 bases between them. Germline CDR1 is GTSNPN and CDR2 is SVGIG (reference sequence). For the CDR3, the DNA is TGTGCCTGGAGGAGGACAGATAACACTGAAGCTTTCTTT. Its translation is CAWRRTDNTEAFF.

J is TRBJ2-1 and V is TRBV6-2 or TRBV6-3; 9 bases are shared with TRBD2. Trimming took 6 bases from V and 0 from J; bases not matched to a gene: 3. CDR3 length equals 15 residues. The germline CDR1 and CDR2 sequences are MNHEY and SVGEGT. The CDR3 protein is CASSLSGGSYNEQFF. CDR3 sequence (DNA): TGTGCCAGCAGCCTTAGCGGGGGCTCCTACAATGAGCAGTTCTTC.

The sample holds one count of this clone. The rearrangement links TRBV20-1 to TRBJ2-1; D may be TRBD2 (6 bases). The V end lost 3 bases, the J end lost 9 bases, and 9 bases lay between the germline ends. CDR3 length equals 11 residues. The germline V gene encodes CDR1 DFQATT and CDR2 SNEGSKA (reference sequence). The CDR3 nucleotides read TGCAGTGCTAGCCGGGGAGGTGAGCAGTTCTTC. Its protein product is CSASRGGEQFF.

This clone has more than one count but fewer than ten. V and J are TRBV7-9 and TRBJ1-6, with D tentatively TRBD1 (5 bases). Germline values: CDR1 SEHNR, CDR2 FQNEAQ (reference sequence). Between the trimmed V and J ends, which lost 1 base and 7 bases, there was a span of 11 bases. The CDR3 is 15 residues long. DNA for the CDR3: TGTGCCAGCAGCTTAGAAGGGGCGGGGAATTCACCCCTCCACTTT. It codes for CASSLEGAGNSPLHF.

This rearrangement joins TRBV5-6 to TRBJ2-3, with 7 bases fitting TRBD1. This CDR3 spans 14 amino acids. V shed 5 bases and J 5 bases; nucleotides not matched to a gene: 8. Germline V gene lookup returns CDR1 SGHDT and CDR2 YYEEEE. The CDR3 sequence: CASRIDREIDTQYF. CDR3 coding DNA: TGTGCCAGCAGGATTGACAGGGAGATAGATACGCAGTATTTT.

The chain is built from TRBV5-4 and TRBJ1-1; tentative D call: TRBD1 (5 bases). V was clipped by 2 bases and J by 4 bases, with 15 bases between them. There are 15 residues in the CDR3. Germline lookup yields CDR1 SGHNT and CDR2 YYREEE (reference sequence). The CDR3 coding sequence is TGTGCCAGCAGCTTCCCGGCAGGGCCGACCACTGAAGCTTTCTTT. Translating gives CASSFPAGPTTEAFF.

The chain couples TRBV5-1 to TRBJ2-5, with 9 bases lining up with TRBD1. CDR3 length equals 15 residues. The junction had 5 bases not matched to a gene; V was cut back by 3 bases and J by 2 bases. From germline, CDR1 is SGHRS and CDR2 YFSETQ. The DNA for the CDR3 is TGCGCCAGCAGCTATGGACAGGGGATACAAGAGACCCAGTACTTC. Translation gives CASSYGQGIQETQYF.